The clone carrying this T cell receptor beta chain appeared a few times. Its antigen is undetermined. For repertoire sequencing, the TCR beta CDR3 regions were amplified from RNA transcripts. HTBI primers primed a first-round RT-PCR, and a second-round multiplex PCR followed. TCRdb fed the multiplex PCR reads into MiXCR, producing one record per CDR3 protein. The sample lists some 360,000 distinct CDR3 sequences, about 15% occurring once. Patients were excluded if they had other autoimmune diseases or uncontrolled infections, and likewise if pregnancy or lactation applied. The authors used Ficoll-Paque density gradient centrifugation to separate PBMCs. The input was roughly 9.3 ml of fresh peripheral blood. This sample was taken from a study of Graves' ophthalmopathy and Graves' hyperthyroidism. The study's findings and limits: Appearing in blood as well were most expanded thyroid clonotypes above 0.001 frequency.

This CDR3 has 15 residues. Per germline, CDR1 SGHRS and CDR2 YFSETQ. V gave up 4 bases and J gave up 0 bases, with 11 bases separating them. What was sequenced was peripheral blood. This rearrangement joins TRBV5-1 to TRBJ1-3, with a tentative D call TRBD1 (5 bases). This sequence was found in an adult woman with stable Graves' hyperthyroidism. As DNA, the CDR3 is TGCGCCAGCAGCCCTTGGGACCCCTCTGGAAACACCATATATTTT. Translating gives CASSPWDPSGNTIYF.